The entry that follows covers one TCR beta chain sequence. These data come from a study of blood T cell repertoires in COVID-19. Sequencing was performed with immunoSEQ multiplex PCR; in TCRdb, only in-frame clones are kept and a portion is missing. The table lists approximately 230,000 clones, about 91% of them singletons. The CDR3 is 13 residues long. The V segment lost 5 bases and the J segment 2 bases; nucleotides outside the gene matches: 1. The germline V gene has CDR1 SNHLY and CDR2 FYNNEI. The clonotype comes from a man of 80 years or more with acute or convalescent COVID-19. This chain links TRBV2 with TRBJ1-2; TRBD1 aligns across 8 bases. Material: peripheral blood. CDR3 DNA sequence: TGTGCCAGCAGTCGACAGGGGAACTATGGCTACACCTTC. The encoded protein is CASSRQGNYGYTF.